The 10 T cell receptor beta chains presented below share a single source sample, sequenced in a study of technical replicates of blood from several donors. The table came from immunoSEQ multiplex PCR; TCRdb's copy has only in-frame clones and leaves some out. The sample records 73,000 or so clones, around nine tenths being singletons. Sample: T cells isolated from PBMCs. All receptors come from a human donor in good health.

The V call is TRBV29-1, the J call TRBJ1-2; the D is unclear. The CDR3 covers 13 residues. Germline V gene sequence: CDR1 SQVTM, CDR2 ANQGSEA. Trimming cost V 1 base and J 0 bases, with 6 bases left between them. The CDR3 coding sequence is TGCAGCGTTGAAGGTGACACTAACTATGGCTACACCTTC. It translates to CSVEGDTNYGYTF.

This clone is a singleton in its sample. DNA of the CDR3: TGTGCCAGCATCCAACGGCGGGGGTCGTGGGAGACCCAGTACTTC. Translated, it gives CASIQRRGSWETQYF. The chain joins TRBV6-5 to TRBJ2-5; 7 positions match TRBD2. Trimming cost V 7 bases and J 5 bases; bases outside gene matches: 13. Germline loops: CDR1 MNHEY, CDR2 SVGAGI. CDR3 length: 15 residues.

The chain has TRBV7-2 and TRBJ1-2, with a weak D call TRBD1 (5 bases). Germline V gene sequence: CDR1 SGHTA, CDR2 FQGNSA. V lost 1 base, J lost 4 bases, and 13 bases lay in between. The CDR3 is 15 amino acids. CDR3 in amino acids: CASSLVGGLSYGYTF. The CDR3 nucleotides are TGTGCCAGCAGCTTAGTCGGGGGATTATCCTATGGCTACACCTTC.

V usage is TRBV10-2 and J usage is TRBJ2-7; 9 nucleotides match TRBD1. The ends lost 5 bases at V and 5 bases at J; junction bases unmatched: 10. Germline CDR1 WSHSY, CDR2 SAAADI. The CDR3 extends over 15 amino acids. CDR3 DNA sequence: TGCGCCAGCAGTTTAACAGGGGGCAAGTTGGACGAGCAGTACTTC. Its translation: CASSLTGGKLDEQYF.

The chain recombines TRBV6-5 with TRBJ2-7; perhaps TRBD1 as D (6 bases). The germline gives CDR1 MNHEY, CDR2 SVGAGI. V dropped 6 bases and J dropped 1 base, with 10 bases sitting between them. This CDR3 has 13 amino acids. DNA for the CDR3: TGTGCCAGCAGACAGGGATTGTCCTACGAGCAGTACTTC. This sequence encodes CASRQGLSYEQYF.

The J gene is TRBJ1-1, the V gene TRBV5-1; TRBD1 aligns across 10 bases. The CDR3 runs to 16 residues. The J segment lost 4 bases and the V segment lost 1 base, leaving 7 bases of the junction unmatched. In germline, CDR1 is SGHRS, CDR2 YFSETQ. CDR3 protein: CASSLSLRTGGTEAFF. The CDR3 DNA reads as TGCGCCAGCAGCTTGTCCCTACGGACAGGGGGCACTGAAGCTTTCTTT.

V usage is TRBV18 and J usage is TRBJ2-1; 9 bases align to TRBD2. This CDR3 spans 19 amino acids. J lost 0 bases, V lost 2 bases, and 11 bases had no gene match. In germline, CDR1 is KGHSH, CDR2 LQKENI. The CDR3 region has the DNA TGTGCCAGCTCACCATTTACTGTCGATAGCGGGAGCTCCTACAATGAGCAGTTCTTC. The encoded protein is CASSPFTVDSGSSYNEQFF.

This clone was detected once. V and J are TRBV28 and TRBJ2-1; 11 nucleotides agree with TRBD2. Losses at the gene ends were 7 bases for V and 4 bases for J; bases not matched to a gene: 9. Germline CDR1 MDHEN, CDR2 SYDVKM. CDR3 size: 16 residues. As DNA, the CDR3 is TGTGCCAGCATTATTAGGGGGACTAGCGGTTACAATGAGCAGTTCTTC. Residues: CASIIRGTSGYNEQFF. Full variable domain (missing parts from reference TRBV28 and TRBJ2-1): DVKVTQSSRYLVKRTGEKVFLECVQDMDHENMFWYRQDPGLGLRLIYFSYDVKMKEKGDIPEGYSVSREKKERFSLILESASTNQTSMYLCASIIRGTSGYNEQFFGPGTRLTVL.

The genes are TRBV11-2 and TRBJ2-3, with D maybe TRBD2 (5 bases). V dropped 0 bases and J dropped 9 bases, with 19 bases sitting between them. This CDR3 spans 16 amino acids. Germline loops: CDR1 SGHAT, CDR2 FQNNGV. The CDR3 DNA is TGTGCCAGCAGCTTAGATGGCGCTAGCCGGAGAGACACGCAGTATTTT. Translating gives CASSLDGASRRDTQYF.

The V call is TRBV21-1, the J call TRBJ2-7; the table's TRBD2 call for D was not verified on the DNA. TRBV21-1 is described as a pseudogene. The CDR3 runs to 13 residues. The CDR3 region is CASSWGGPCEQYF. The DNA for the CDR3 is TGTGCCAGCAGCTGGGGGGGGCCATGCGAGCAGTACTTC.